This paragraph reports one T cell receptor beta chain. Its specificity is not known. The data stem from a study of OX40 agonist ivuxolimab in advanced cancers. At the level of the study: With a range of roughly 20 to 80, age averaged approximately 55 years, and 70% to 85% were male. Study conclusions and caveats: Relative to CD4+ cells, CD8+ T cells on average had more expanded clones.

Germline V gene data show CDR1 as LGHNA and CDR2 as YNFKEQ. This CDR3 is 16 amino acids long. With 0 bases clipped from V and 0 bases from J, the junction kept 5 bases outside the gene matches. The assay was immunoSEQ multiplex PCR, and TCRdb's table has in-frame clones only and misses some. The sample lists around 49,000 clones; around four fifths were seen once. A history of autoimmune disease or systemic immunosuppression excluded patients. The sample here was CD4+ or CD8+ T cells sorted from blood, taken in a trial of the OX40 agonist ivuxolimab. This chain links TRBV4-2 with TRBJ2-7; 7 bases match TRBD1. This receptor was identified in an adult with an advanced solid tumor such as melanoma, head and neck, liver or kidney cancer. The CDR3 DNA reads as TGTGCCAGCAGCCAAGATAACAGGGACAGCTCCTACGAGCAGTACTTC. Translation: CASSQDNRDSSYEQYF.